The 14 T cell receptor beta chains reported below all come from one sample, sequenced in a study of blood T cell repertoires in COVID-19 (TCRdb year 2020). Library preparation used the immunoSEQ multiplex PCR assay. The table comes from immuneACCESS by way of TCRdb, which keeps in-frame sequences with V and J called. Part of the clones is missing from these tables; in studies checked, under half for an unresolved V gene and the rest for unknown reasons. Recorded for this sample are about 81,000 clones; around nine tenths of them occurred a single time. Approximately 12% of the sample is in the top ten clones. Sequenced material: peripheral blood. These TCRs come from a man between 65 and 85 years old with active or convalescent COVID-19.

The chain joins TRBV7-2 to TRBJ1-1, with D perhaps TRBD1 (5 bases). The germline CDR1 and CDR2 sequences are SGHTA and FQGNSA. Trimming left V 10 bases short and J 3 bases short, with 9 bases between. This CDR3 comprises 11 residues. The chain's CDR3 is CAIAGYTEAFF. CDR3 sequence (DNA): TGTGCCATCGCAGGGTACACTGAAGCTTTCTTT.

The J gene is TRBJ1-5, the V gene TRBV6-6; TRBD1 agrees at 7 bases. V dropped 8 bases and J dropped 1; count of bases not matched to a gene: 5. The CDR3 loop spans 14 amino acids. The V gene's germline CDR1 is MNHNY and CDR2 SVGAGI (reference sequence). The CDR3 DNA follows: TGTGCCAGCCAGACAGGGTGGAGCAATCAGCCCCAGCATTTT. Translation: CASQTGWSNQPQHF.

The chain joins TRBV27 to TRBJ1-5; 7 bases map to TRBD1. Trimming cost V 6 bases and J 0 bases; bases outside gene matches: 5. Germline V gene lookup returns CDR1 MNHEY and CDR2 SMNVEV (reference sequence). The length of the CDR3 is 15 residues. The CDR3 reads CASRSGQYSNQPQHF. The DNA of the CDR3 is TGTGCCAGCAGATCGGGACAGTATAGCAATCAGCCCCAGCATTTT.

The gene calls are TRBV3-1 (or the pseudogene TRBV3-2) and TRBJ1-1, with D maybe TRBD1 (5 bases). The CDR3 runs 13 residues. V lost 5 bases and J lost 8, with 15 bases in between. CDR1 is LGHDT, CDR2 YNNKEL, per germline (reference sequence). The CDR3 reads CASSAQGAKEAFF. For the CDR3, the DNA is TGTGCCAGCAGCGCGCAAGGGGCGAAAGAAGCTTTCTTT.

The V and J genes are TRBV5-5 and TRBJ1-2; D call uncertain. CDR1 and CDR2 from the germline V gene are SGHKS and YYEKEE (reference sequence). CDR3 length equals 14 residues. The V gene lost 4 bases and the J gene lost 4 bases, with 14 bases spanning the gap. The CDR3 nucleotides read TGTGCCAGCAGCGGGGATCGGGGAAGCTATGGCTACACCTTC. Protein product: CASSGDRGSYGYTF.

DNA of the CDR3: TGTGCCAGCTCACCCCAACAGTTAGAGGGGGACACTGAAGCTTTCTTT. Residues: CASSPQQLEGDTEAFF. The chain employs TRBV18 and TRBJ1-1, with D perhaps matching TRBD1 (6 bases). Germline loops: CDR1 KGHSH, CDR2 LQKENI. The CDR3 totals 16 residues. Trimming took 3 bases from V and 3 from J, leaving 17 bases between them.

This clone was found once. J is TRBJ2-5 and V is TRBV7-9; 7 bases map to TRBD1. This CDR3 is built from 15 residues. The V and J ends lost 4 bases and 1 base, in that order; junction bases with no gene match: 6. The germline V gene encodes CDR1 SEHNR and CDR2 FQNEAQ (reference sequence). CDR3 sequence reads: CASSYGTERQETQYF. In DNA, the CDR3 is TGTGCCAGCAGCTACGGGACAGAGCGCCAAGAGACCCAGTACTTC.

This sequence joins TRBV9 and TRBJ1-3; no clear D gene. With 3 bases removed from V and 0 bases from J, the gap between germline ends came to 7 bases. The V gene's germline CDR1 is SGDLS and CDR2 YYNGEE. The CDR3 is 14 residues long. The CDR3 sequence: CASSAPGSGNTIYF. The CDR3 DNA is TGTGCCAGCAGCGCCCCGGGCTCTGGAAACACCATATATTTT.

This clone was counted a single time. This chain connects TRBV5-6 to TRBJ1-2, with TRBD1 as a possible D gene (6 bases). Trimming stripped 4 bases from V and 5 bases from J, with 15 bases between. Germline CDR1 is SGHDT and CDR2 is YYEEEE. The CDR3 length is 14 residues. The CDR3 loop reads CASSSAGADYGYTF. CDR3 nucleotides: TGTGCCAGCAGCAGCGCAGGGGCCGATTATGGCTACACCTTC.

V is TRBV9 and J is TRBJ2-1, with 11 bases fitting TRBD2. J lost 10 bases, V lost 0 bases, and 9 bases had no gene match. The CDR3 spans 16 residues. Germline-derived CDR1 and CDR2 are SGDLS and YYNGEE. CDR3 sequence (DNA): TGTGCCAGCAGCGTAGACATAGCGGGGGGGCTTCTGGAGCAGTTCTTC. Translated: CASSVDIAGGLLEQFF. Drawing the rest from reference TRBV9 and TRBJ2-1, the complete variable domain is DSGVTQTPKHLITATGQRVTLRCSPRSGDLSVYWYQQSLDQGLQFLIQYYNGEERAKGNILERFSAQQFPDLHSELNLSSLELGDSALYFCASSVDIAGGLLEQFFGPGTRLTVL.

The V gene is TRBV5-6, the J gene TRBJ1-1, with 12 bases lining up with TRBD1. The CDR3 loop spans 15 amino acids. Germline CDR1 reads SGHDT; CDR2 reads YYEEEE. The V and J ends lost 4 bases and 5 bases, in that order; junction bases with no gene match: 6. The CDR3 DNA reads as TGTGCCAGCAGCGTCCGGGACAGGGGGCCTACTGAAGCTTTCTTT. Encoded protein: CASSVRDRGPTEAFF.

The sample holds a few counts of this clone. The CDR3 DNA sequence: TGTGCCAGCAGTTTATCAGTCAGGGGGAATCAGCCCCAGCATTTT. Protein: CASSLSVRGNQPQHF. The rearrangement uses TRBV27 and TRBJ1-5; TRBD1 aligns across 7 bases. Germline V CDR1 and CDR2: MNHEY, SMNVEV (reference sequence). The junction had 3 bases not matched to a gene; V was cut back by 0 bases and J by 4 bases. The CDR3 consists of 15 residues.

The chain recombines TRBV20-1 with TRBJ1-1, with a possible D match to TRBD1 (5 bases). The V gene lost 5 bases and the J gene lost 5 bases, with 9 bases spanning the gap. Germline CDR1 reads DFQATT; CDR2 reads SNEGSKA (reference sequence). This CDR3 comprises 11 residues. In nucleotides, the CDR3 is TGCAGTGCTGACAGTAAAACTGAAGCTTTCTTT. Translated, it gives CSADSKTEAFF.

The rearrangement uses TRBV30 and TRBJ1-2; D may be TRBD1 (6 bases). Germline-derived CDR1 and CDR2 are GTSNPN and SVGIG (reference sequence). Trimming took off 0 bases at V and 4 bases at J, with 15 bases between the two ends. The CDR3 sequence is 15 residues long. Here the CDR3 reads CAWSVLQGPSYGYTF. CDR3 nucleotides: TGTGCCTGGAGTGTACTTCAGGGGCCCAGCTATGGCTACACCTTC.